This T cell receptor beta chain was sequenced during a study of cytomegalovirus exposure and HLA in healthy donors. The overall study: Most genotyped donors, approximately 77% of about 430, had Caucasian-associated genetic ancestry.

Overall study results and limits: Associated with cytomegalovirus, according to the listing, were 150 to 200 TCR beta chains. What was likely a sequencing artifact was a cluster of highly shared sequence variants.

The germline gives CDR1 SGDLS, CDR2 YYNGEE. Unmatched junction bases numbered 7, after V lost 4 bases and J lost 2 bases. The CDR3 runs 16 residues. Researchers ran the PCR with 60 Vbeta and 13 Jbeta primers. TCRdb's table, derived via immunoSEQ multiplex PCR, lists solely in-frame clones and lacks some. This table holds around 150,000 clones, around 85% found once. As concerns this clone: Its matching antigen is unknown.

Material: PBMCs. The V and J genes are TRBV9 and TRBJ2-3; TRBD2 matches at 10 bases. The origin of this receptor is a woman aged 25 to 39 in good health and CMV-seronegative. The CDR3 region is CASSLRTSGLTDTQYF. The CDR3 DNA is TGTGCCAGCAGCCTCCGGACTAGCGGACTCACAGATACGCAGTATTTT.